The rows below give T cell receptor beta chains drawn from one sample of a study of cytomegalovirus exposure and HLA in healthy donors. The table came from immunoSEQ multiplex PCR; TCRdb's copy has only in-frame clones and leaves some out. Among roughly 80,000 clones listed, approximately 74% were seen once. The sequenced sample was PBMCs. These receptors were obtained from a woman aged 50 to 65 in good health and CMV-seropositive. CDR3s include the opening cysteine and the closing phenylalanine or tryptophan. D genes are given only for firm matches. Clone size is not always given. Where it is, it says once, few, many or a class for expanded clones.

j_gene: TRBJ2-7
v_gene: TRBV9
len: 15
d_gene: NA
abundance: NA
CDR3aa: CASSAAGTLDYEQYF
CDR3nt: TGTGCCAGCAGCGCTGCCGGGACTCTAGACTACGAGCAGTACTTC

j_gene: TRBJ2-2
v_gene: TRBV30
len: 13
d_gene: NA
abundance: NA
CDR3aa: CASSATNAGELFF
CDR3nt: TGTGCCTCCTCCGCTACGAACGCCGGGGAGCTGTTTTTT

j_gene: TRBJ1-1
v_gene: TRBV6-5
len: 14
d_gene: TRBD1
abundance: NA
CDR3aa: CASSSPDRASEAFF
CDR3nt: TGTGCCAGCAGTTCCCCGGACAGGGCATCTGAAGCTTTCTTT

j_gene: TRBJ2-7
v_gene: TRBV30
len: 14
d_gene: NA
abundance: NA
CDR3aa: CAWKRVGGAYEQYF
CDR3nt: TGTGCCTGGAAGAGGGTAGGGGGGGCCTACGAGCAGTACTTC

j_gene: TRBJ2-2
v_gene: TRBV9
len: 12
d_gene: NA
abundance: NA
CDR3aa: CASSVETGELFF
CDR3nt: TGTGCCAGCAGCGTGGAGACCGGGGAGCTGTTTTTT

j_gene: TRBJ1-3
v_gene: TRBV29-1
len: 13
d_gene: TRBD1
abundance: NA
CDR3aa: CSAGGQLGNTIYF
CDR3nt: TGCAGCGCCGGGGGACAGCTTGGAAACACCATATATTTT

j_gene: TRBJ1-2
v_gene: TRBV6-6
len: 14
d_gene: TRBD1
abundance: NA
CDR3aa: CASRRGQGASGYTF
CDR3nt: TGTGCCAGCAGGCGGGGACAGGGGGCTAGTGGCTACACCTTC

j_gene: TRBJ2-2
v_gene: TRBV19
len: 15
d_gene: TRBD1
abundance: NA
CDR3aa: CASTTGTGRTGELFF
CDR3nt: TGTGCCAGTACAACAGGGACAGGGCGCACCGGGGAGCTGTTTTTT

j_gene: TRBJ1-3
v_gene: TRBV29-1
len: 13
d_gene: NA
abundance: NA
CDR3aa: CSVRDRAGNTIYF
CDR3nt: TGCAGCGTCCGGGATAGAGCTGGAAACACCATATATTTT

j_gene: TRBJ2-7
v_gene: TRBV6-1
len: 14
d_gene: NA
abundance: few
CDR3aa: CASSKGISIYEQYF
CDR3nt: TGTGCCAGCAGTAAAGGCATTTCTATCTACGAGCAGTACTTC

j_gene: TRBJ2-7
v_gene: TRBV7-9
len: 15
d_gene: TRBD1
abundance: NA
CDR3aa: CASSPRDRSSYEQYF
CDR3nt: TGTGCCAGCAGTCCCCGGGACAGGAGCTCCTACGAGCAGTACTTC

j_gene: TRBJ1-3
v_gene: TRBV18
len: 15
d_gene: NA
abundance: once
CDR3aa: CASSQSGSAGNTIYF
CDR3nt: TGTGCCAGCTCACAGTCAGGGTCGGCTGGAAACACCATATATTTT

j_gene: TRBJ2-2
v_gene: TRBV6-1
len: 14
d_gene: TRBD2
abundance: NA
CDR3aa: CASSYSGTGGELFF
CDR3nt: TGTGCCAGCAGTTATAGCGGGACCGGAGGGGAGCTGTTTTTT

j_gene: TRBJ2-5
v_gene: TRBV7-7
len: 16
d_gene: TRBD2
abundance: NA
CDR3aa: CASSLGVASGRETQYF
CDR3nt: TGTGCTAGCAGCTTAGGGGTAGCTAGCGGGAGAGAGACCCAGTACTTC

j_gene: TRBJ1-5
v_gene: TRBV9
len: 16
d_gene: NA
abundance: NA
CDR3aa: CASSAGSAASGQPQHF
CDR3nt: TGTGCCAGCAGCGCGGGGTCGGCGGCCAGCGGGCAGCCCCAGCATTTT

j_gene: TRBJ2-5
v_gene: TRBV6-5
len: 15
d_gene: TRBD2
abundance: NA
CDR3aa: CASSPIAGGGETQYF
CDR3nt: TGTGCCAGCAGTCCGATCGCGGGAGGTGGAGAGACCCAGTACTTC

j_gene: TRBJ2-7
v_gene: TRBV6-5
len: 11
d_gene: NA
abundance: NA
CDR3aa: CASSLAHEQYF
CDR3nt: TGTGCCAGCAGTCTCGCGCACGAGCAGTACTTC

j_gene: TRBJ2-7
v_gene: TRBV7-8
len: 15
d_gene: NA
abundance: NA
CDR3aa: CASSLVGTYSYEQYF
CDR3nt: TGTGCCAGCAGCTTAGTCGGGACATATTCCTACGAGCAGTACTTC

j_gene: TRBJ2-5
v_gene: TRBV5-4
len: 14
d_gene: NA
abundance: NA
CDR3aa: CASSTTGEEETQYF
CDR3nt: TGTGCCAGCAGCACCACAGGGGAGGAAGAGACCCAGTACTTC

j_gene: TRBJ1-2
v_gene: TRBV4-1
len: 16
d_gene: TRBD1
abundance: few
CDR3aa: CASSQNLLQGARGYTF
CDR3nt: TGCGCCAGCAGCCAAAATCTTCTACAGGGGGCGAGAGGCTACACCTTC

j_gene: TRBJ2-7
v_gene: TRBV29-1
len: 14
d_gene: TRBD2
abundance: few
CDR3aa: CSVVGTSGSREQYF
CDR3nt: TGCAGCGTTGTTGGGACTAGCGGGAGTCGCGAGCAGTACTTC

j_gene: TRBJ2-2
v_gene: TRBV30
len: 14
d_gene: NA
abundance: NA
CDR3aa: CAWKALTNTGELFF
CDR3nt: TGTGCCTGGAAAGCGCTTACGAACACCGGGGAGCTGTTTTTT

j_gene: TRBJ1-1
v_gene: TRBV6-5
len: 15
d_gene: NA
abundance: few
CDR3aa: CASSYQQFMNTEAFF
CDR3nt: TGTGCCAGCAGTTACCAACAGTTCATGAACACTGAAGCTTTCTTT

j_gene: TRBJ2-7
v_gene: TRBV4-1
len: 15
d_gene: NA
abundance: NA
CDR3aa: CASSQVNSGYYEQYF
CDR3nt: TGCGCCAGCAGCCAAGTGAATAGCGGTTACTACGAGCAGTACTTC

j_gene: TRBJ1-1
v_gene: TRBV19
len: 16
d_gene: TRBD1
abundance: NA
CDR3aa: CASSIRQGVLNTEAFF
CDR3nt: TGTGCCAGTAGTATAAGACAGGGTGTTTTGAACACTGAAGCTTTCTTT

j_gene: TRBJ2-2
v_gene: TRBV9
len: 15
d_gene: NA
abundance: NA
CDR3aa: CASSVELPPAGELFF
CDR3nt: TGTGCCAGCAGCGTAGAACTACCACCAGCCGGGGAGCTGTTTTTT

j_gene: TRBJ2-3
v_gene: TRBV7-9
len: 15
d_gene: TRBD1
abundance: once
CDR3aa: CASSSGTGGTDTQYF
CDR3nt: TGTGCCAGCAGCTCCGGGACAGGGGGCACAGATACGCAGTATTTT

j_gene: TRBJ2-5
v_gene: TRBV19
len: 14
d_gene: TRBD1
abundance: NA
CDR3aa: CASSTGTGWETQYF
CDR3nt: TGTGCCAGTAGTACCGGGACAGGGTGGGAGACCCAGTACTTC

j_gene: TRBJ2-2
v_gene: TRBV30
len: 14
d_gene: NA
abundance: NA
CDR3aa: CAWRPHGGSGELFF
CDR3nt: TGTGCCTGGAGACCACACGGGGGTTCCGGGGAGCTGTTTTTT

j_gene: TRBJ2-3
v_gene: TRBV9
len: 17
d_gene: TRBD1
abundance: once
CDR3aa: CASSVGSGTGGKDTQYF
CDR3nt: TGTGCCAGCAGCGTAGGCTCTGGGACAGGGGGTAAAGATACGCAGTATTTT

j_gene: TRBJ2-3
v_gene: TRBV5-6
len: 14
d_gene: NA
abundance: few
CDR3aa: CASSLAGVDDTQYF
CDR3nt: TGTGCCAGCAGCCTGGCAGGGGTTGACGATACGCAGTATTTT

j_gene: TRBJ1-1
v_gene: TRBV10-3
len: 14
d_gene: NA
abundance: few
CDR3aa: CAIRQAGENTEAFF
CDR3nt: TGTGCCATCAGGCAGGCGGGGGAGAACACTGAAGCTTTCTTT

j_gene: TRBJ2-3
v_gene: TRBV7-2
len: 19
d_gene: TRBD2
abundance: NA
CDR3aa: CASSKTSGKTPTHTDTQYF
CDR3nt: TGTGCCAGCAGCAAGACTAGCGGGAAGACCCCAACCCACACAGATACGCAGTATTTT

j_gene: TRBJ2-3
v_gene: TRBV30
len: 14
d_gene: NA
abundance: NA
CDR3aa: CAWSVVGGTDTQYF
CDR3nt: TGTGCCTGGAGTGTGGTGGGCGGCACAGATACGCAGTATTTT

j_gene: TRBJ1-1
v_gene: TRBV28
len: 14
d_gene: TRBD1
abundance: few
CDR3aa: CASLFRDRGTEAFF
CDR3nt: TGTGCCAGCCTTTTCCGGGACAGGGGCACTGAAGCTTTCTTT

j_gene: TRBJ2-7
v_gene: TRBV30
len: 11
d_gene: NA
abundance: NA
CDR3aa: CAWSRTTEQYF
CDR3nt: TGTGCCTGGAGTCGGACTACTGAGCAGTACTTC

j_gene: TRBJ2-1
v_gene: TRBV29-1
len: 14
d_gene: NA
abundance: NA
CDR3aa: CSVERQGIYNEQFF
CDR3nt: TGCAGCGTTGAGAGGCAGGGCATCTACAATGAGCAGTTCTTC

j_gene: TRBJ2-4
v_gene: TRBV5-6
len: 15
d_gene: TRBD2
abundance: NA
CDR3aa: CASSFGGTGKNIQYF
CDR3nt: TGTGCCAGCAGCTTCGGGGGGACGGGCAAAAACATTCAGTACTTC

j_gene: TRBJ1-2
v_gene: TRBV6-1
len: 17
d_gene: NA
abundance: NA
CDR3aa: CASSEGIRGSSGYGYTF
CDR3nt: TGTGCCAGCAGTGAGGGTATTCGGGGGTCTTCTGGCTATGGCTACACCTTC

j_gene: TRBJ1-2
v_gene: TRBV4-1
len: 14
d_gene: NA
abundance: NA
CDR3aa: CASSRGLGGYGYTF
CDR3nt: TGCGCCAGCAGCCGGGGACTGGGGGGATATGGCTACACCTTC

j_gene: TRBJ1-1
v_gene: TRBV7-9
len: 15
d_gene: NA
abundance: NA
CDR3aa: CASSLEGGAYTEAFF
CDR3nt: TGTGCCAGCAGCTTAGAGGGGGGGGCCTACACTGAAGCTTTCTTT

j_gene: TRBJ1-1
v_gene: TRBV6-5
len: 15
d_gene: NA
abundance: NA
CDR3aa: CASSSGWRMNTEAFF
CDR3nt: TGTGCCAGCAGTTCGGGATGGCGCATGAACACTGAAGCTTTCTTT

j_gene: TRBJ2-7
v_gene: TRBV7-8
len: 17
d_gene: TRBD1
abundance: NA
CDR3aa: CASSHGLTGTGSYEQYF
CDR3nt: TGTGCCAGCAGCCACGGGTTGACCGGGACAGGGTCCTACGAGCAGTACTTC

j_gene: TRBJ1-1
v_gene: TRBV18
len: 14
d_gene: TRBD1
abundance: NA
CDR3aa: CASSSYRGGTEAFF
CDR3nt: TGTGCCAGCTCATCCTACAGGGGTGGAACTGAAGCTTTCTTT